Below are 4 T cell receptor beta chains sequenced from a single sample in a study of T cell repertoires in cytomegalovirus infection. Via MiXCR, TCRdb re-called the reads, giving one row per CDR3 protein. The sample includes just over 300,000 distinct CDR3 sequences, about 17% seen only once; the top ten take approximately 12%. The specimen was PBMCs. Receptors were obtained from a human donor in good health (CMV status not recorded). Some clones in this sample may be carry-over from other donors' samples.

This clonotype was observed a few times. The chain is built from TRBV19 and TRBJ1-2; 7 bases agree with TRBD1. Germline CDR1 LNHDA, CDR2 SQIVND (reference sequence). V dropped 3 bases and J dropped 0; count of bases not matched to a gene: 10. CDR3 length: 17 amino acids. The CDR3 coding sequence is TGTGCCAGTAGTATTTCGACAGGGCTCGAGCCTAACTATGGCTACACCTTC. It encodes CASSISTGLEPNYGYTF.

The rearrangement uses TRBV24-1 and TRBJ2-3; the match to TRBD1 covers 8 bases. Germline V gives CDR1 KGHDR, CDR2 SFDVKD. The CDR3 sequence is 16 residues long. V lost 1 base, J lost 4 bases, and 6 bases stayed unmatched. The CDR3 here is CATSDFTTGAADTQYF. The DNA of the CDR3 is TGTGCCACCAGTGATTTTACGACAGGGGCCGCAGATACGCAGTATTTT.

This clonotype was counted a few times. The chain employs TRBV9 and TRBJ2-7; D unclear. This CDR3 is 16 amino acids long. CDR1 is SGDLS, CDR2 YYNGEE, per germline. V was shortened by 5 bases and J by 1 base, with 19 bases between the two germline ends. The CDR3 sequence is CASSTSGRRDSYEQYF. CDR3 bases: TGTGCCAGCAGTACCTCCGGACGGCGAGATTCCTACGAGCAGTACTTC.

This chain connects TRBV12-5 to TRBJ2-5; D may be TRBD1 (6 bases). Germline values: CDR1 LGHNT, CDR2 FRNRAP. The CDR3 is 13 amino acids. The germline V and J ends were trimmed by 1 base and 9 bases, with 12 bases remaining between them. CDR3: CASGLGGPRPQYF. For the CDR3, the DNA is TGTGCTAGTGGTTTGGGGGGGCCTAGGCCCCAGTACTTC.